Listed below are T cell receptor beta chains from one sample, sequenced in a study of identical twins. From the 5' RACE reads, TCRdb called clonotypes with MiXCR, one entry per CDR3 protein. The data show around 280,000 distinct CDR3 sequences, more than 6.5% seen once. This sample also belongs to another study, concerning yellow fever vaccine responses in identical twins.

Specimen: memory (CD45RO+) T cells sorted from blood. The receptors shown here come from a woman in her late teens or twenties in good health. Both conserved end residues are part of each CDR3. A D gene is named only where the DNA matches it firmly. Expanded clones are given a class, and other clones once, few, many or no size at all.

cdr3_nt: TGCGCCAGCAGTGAGGGGAGTTATTATGGCTACACCTTC
cdr3_aa: CASSEGSYYGYTF
v_call: TRBV10-1
clone_size: -
d_call: -
j_call: TRBJ1-2

cdr3_nt: TGTGCCAGCAGCGTATCGGTAGCCTGGGAGACCCAGTACTTC
cdr3_aa: CASSVSVAWETQYF
v_call: TRBV9
clone_size: -
d_call: -
j_call: TRBJ2-5

cdr3_nt: TGTGCCAGCAGCTTAGGGGATATTGGACCGCAGTATTTT
cdr3_aa: CASSLGDIGPQYF
v_call: TRBV7-9
clone_size: many
d_call: -
j_call: TRBJ2-3

cdr3_nt: TGTGCCAGCAGCCGGCCGGGACAGGGGTACGGGGAGCTGTTTTTT
cdr3_aa: CASSRPGQGYGELFF
v_call: TRBV7-2
clone_size: few
d_call: TRBD1
j_call: TRBJ2-2

cdr3_nt: TGTGCCAGCAGCTCGGACATCAGGACTAATGAAAAACTGTTTTTT
cdr3_aa: CASSSDIRTNEKLFF
v_call: TRBV12-3/TRBV12-4
clone_size: few
d_call: -
j_call: TRBJ1-4

cdr3_nt: TGTGCCAGCAGACTGCCGGGTGGCGCCGGGGAGCTGTTTTTT
cdr3_aa: CASRLPGGAGELFF
v_call: TRBV11-3
clone_size: -
d_call: -
j_call: TRBJ2-2

cdr3_nt: TGTGCCAGCAATCCCGTCGGACTATTGGGGTCAGATACGCAGTATTTT
cdr3_aa: CASNPVGLLGSDTQYF
v_call: TRBV28
clone_size: many
d_call: -
j_call: TRBJ2-3

cdr3_nt: TGTGCCACCCTTATCTCTAGCACAGATACGCAGTATTTT
cdr3_aa: CATLISSTDTQYF
v_call: TRBV10-3
clone_size: few
d_call: -
j_call: TRBJ2-3

cdr3_nt: TGTGCCAGCAGTTCCGGGGAGGCCAAAAACATTCAGTACTTC
cdr3_aa: CASSSGEAKNIQYF
v_call: TRBV28
clone_size: many
d_call: -
j_call: TRBJ2-4

cdr3_nt: TGTGCCAGCAGCTTATTGGAGGGATCCGAAGCTTTCTTT
cdr3_aa: CASSLLEGSEAFF
v_call: TRBV7-7
clone_size: many
d_call: -
j_call: TRBJ1-1

cdr3_nt: TGTGCCAGCAGCCAAGATATCGGGGTAGTACAAGAGACCCAGTACTTC
cdr3_aa: CASSQDIGVVQETQYF
v_call: TRBV3-1
clone_size: few
d_call: -
j_call: TRBJ2-5

cdr3_nt: TGCGCCAGCAGCTTCGCCAGGGGCGGGACAGGGGGCTCATTTGATGGCTACACCTTC
cdr3_aa: CASSFARGGTGGSFDGYTF
v_call: TRBV5-1
clone_size: many
d_call: TRBD1
j_call: TRBJ1-2

cdr3_nt: TGCAGTGCTAGAGGGACTAGCGGGGACCCCAAGACCCAGTACTTC
cdr3_aa: CSARGTSGDPKTQYF
v_call: TRBV20-1
clone_size: many
d_call: TRBD2
j_call: TRBJ2-5

cdr3_nt: TGTGCCAGCAGCATTCCCGGGACTAGCGGGAGTAATGAGCAGTTCTTC
cdr3_aa: CASSIPGTSGSNEQFF
v_call: TRBV6-1
clone_size: many
d_call: TRBD2
j_call: TRBJ2-1

cdr3_nt: TGCGCCAGCAAGGGGACAGGGGGAGGCACGCAGTATTTT
cdr3_aa: CASKGTGGGTQYF
v_call: TRBV5-1
clone_size: few
d_call: TRBD1
j_call: TRBJ2-3

cdr3_nt: TGTGCCAGCAGTTCTGGTGAGCAGTTCTTC
cdr3_aa: CASSSGEQFF
v_call: TRBV6-6
clone_size: many
d_call: -
j_call: TRBJ2-1

cdr3_nt: TGTGCCAGCAGCTTAGGCAGCGGGGGGGCCGACAATGAGCAGTTCTTC
cdr3_aa: CASSLGSGGADNEQFF
v_call: TRBV7-9
clone_size: many
d_call: TRBD2
j_call: TRBJ2-1